This entry is about one TCR beta chain. Its antigen is unknown. The sample belongs to a study of Ad26.COV2.S vaccination and SARS-CoV-2 variants. As for the study in general: Ad26.COV2.S was injected intramuscularly once or twice, 56 days apart.

The CDR3 has 18 amino acids. The V segment lost 2 bases and the J segment 6 bases; nucleotides outside the gene matches: 14. The V gene's germline CDR1 is SGHRS and CDR2 YFSETQ. Profiled with immunoSEQ multiplex PCR; TCRdb holds only in-frame clones, not every one. Among about 330,000 clones listed, roughly 90% were seen once. Treatment defined: about 20 received Ad26.COV2.S at low or high dose, single or two shots; a few received placebo; per-sample allocation not given. Sampling was performed 63 days after the first vaccine or placebo injection. Based in Boston, the donor was an adult of 18-55 years. Regarding the study as a whole: Recipients of either vaccine or placebo displayed similar breadth of non-spike TCRs. Vaccine recipients showed a spike-specific TCR breadth that was higher than in placebo recipients.

The sequencing here drew on peripheral blood, taken in a trial of Ad26.COV2.S vaccine versus placebo. This sequence was found in a person between 18 and 59 years old who received the Ad26.COV2.S COVID-19 vaccine or a placebo. The chain links TRBV5-1 to TRBJ2-3; 11 nucleotides line up with TRBD2. CDR3 sequence: CASSFRGVLAGGPDTQYF. The CDR3 DNA follows: TGCGCCAGCAGCTTCCGCGGGGTCCTAGCGGGGGGTCCTGATACGCAGTATTTT.